This TCR beta chain was recovered during a study of T cell responses to AZD1222 COVID-19 vaccine. The study's findings and limits: Nearly half of spike-specific TCRs reportedly go after variant regions that carry no mutations. After two AZD1222 doses, spike-specific TCR breadth and depth rose versus day 0. Clonal diversity may have been underestimated in mostly white British donors. Sampling that yielded the repertoires occurred only after the peak T cell response.

Note on this clone: The antigen remains unidentified.

The repertoire was sequenced with immunoSEQ multiplex PCR; TCRdb's copy has only in-frame clones and lacks some. The sample lists some 150,000 clones; about 92% were seen once. The trim removed 2 bases at V and 6 bases at J, leaving 8 bases unmatched. The germline V gene has CDR1 SGDLS and CDR2 YYNGEE. The length of the CDR3 is 16 residues. Sequenced here: peripheral blood, sampled 28 days after the second AZD1222 dose. The sequence derives from an adult who received the AZD1222 COVID-19 vaccine. The V gene is TRBV9, the J gene TRBJ2-1, with 10 bases lining up with TRBD2. The CDR3 region has the DNA TGTGCCAGCAGCGTTGGAGCGGGAGGGCCTAGCAATGAGCAGTTCTTC. Amino acid sequence: CASSVGAGGPSNEQFF. The whole variable domain, filled in from reference TRBV9 and TRBJ2-1, reads DSGVTQTPKHLITATGQRVTLRCSPRSGDLSVYWYQQSLDQGLQFLIQYYNGEERAKGNILERFSAQQFPDLHSELNLSSLELGDSALYFCASSVGAGGPSNEQFFGPGTRLTVL.